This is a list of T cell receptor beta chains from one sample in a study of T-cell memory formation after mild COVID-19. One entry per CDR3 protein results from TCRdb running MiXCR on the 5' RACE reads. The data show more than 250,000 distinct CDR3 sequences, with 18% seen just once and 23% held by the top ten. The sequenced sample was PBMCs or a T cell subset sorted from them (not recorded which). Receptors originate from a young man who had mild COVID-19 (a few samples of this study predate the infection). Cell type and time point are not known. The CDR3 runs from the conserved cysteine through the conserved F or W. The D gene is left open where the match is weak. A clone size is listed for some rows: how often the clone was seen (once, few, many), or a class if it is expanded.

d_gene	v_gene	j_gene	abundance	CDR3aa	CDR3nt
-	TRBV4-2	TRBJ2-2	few	CASSQGGLMNTGELFF	TGTGCCAGCAGCCAAGGAGGACTAATGAACACCGGGGAGCTGTTTTTT
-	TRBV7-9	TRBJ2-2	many	CASFPDSNTGELFF	TGTGCCAGCTTCCCAGACAGTAACACCGGGGAGCTGTTTTTT
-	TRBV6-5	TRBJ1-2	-	CASLQGDYGYTF	TGTGCCAGTTTACAGGGAGACTATGGCTACACCTTC
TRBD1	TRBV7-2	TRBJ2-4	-	CASRGQGLLAKNIQYF	TGTGCCAGCAGGGGACAGGGGCTACTAGCCAAAAACATTCAGTACTTC
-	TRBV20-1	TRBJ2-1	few	CSARGGKGSYNEQFF	TGCAGTGCCCGAGGGGGGAAGGGCTCCTACAATGAGCAGTTCTTC
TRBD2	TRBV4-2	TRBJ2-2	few	CASSQDVRGGHGELFF	TGTGCCAGCAGCCAAGATGTCCGGGGGGGCCACGGGGAGCTGTTTTTT
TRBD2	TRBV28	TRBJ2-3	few	CASSSGTSGNTQYF	TGTGCCAGCAGCTCCGGGACTAGCGGAAATACGCAGTATTTT
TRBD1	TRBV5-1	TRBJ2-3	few	CASSSDRGWDTQYF	TGCGCCAGCAGCTCGGACAGGGGTTGGGATACGCAGTATTTT
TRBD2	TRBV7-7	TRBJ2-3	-	CASSSGRGDTQYF	TGTGCCAGCAGCTCGGGGAGGGGAGATACGCAGTATTTT
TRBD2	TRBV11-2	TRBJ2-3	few	CASSGGTSGGVTDTQYF	TGTGCCAGCAGCGGAGGGACTAGCGGGGGGGTCACAGATACGCAGTATTTT
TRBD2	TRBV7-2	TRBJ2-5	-	CASSLRPSGGDETQYF	TGTGCCAGCAGCCTGCGTCCGAGCGGGGGGGATGAGACCCAGTACTTC
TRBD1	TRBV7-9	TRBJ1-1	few	CASSLAGSRGKTEAFF	TGTGCCAGCAGCTTAGCGGGGAGCAGGGGGAAAACTGAAGCTTTCTTT
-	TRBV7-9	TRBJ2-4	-	CASSRWSRGDLAKNIQYF	TGTGCCAGCAGCCGGTGGAGCAGGGGCGACCTAGCCAAAAACATTCAGTACTTC
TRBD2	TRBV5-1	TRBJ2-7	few	CASSLAERGVYEQYF	TGCGCCAGCAGCCTGGCCGAGCGGGGGGTCTACGAGCAGTACTTC
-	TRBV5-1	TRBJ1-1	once	CASSSTTQGRGSTEAFF	TGCGCCAGCAGCTCAACCACGCAGGGGAGGGGGTCCACTGAAGCTTTCTTT
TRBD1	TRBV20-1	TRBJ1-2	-	CRGQANYGYTF	TGCAGGGGACAGGCTAACTATGGCTACACCTTC
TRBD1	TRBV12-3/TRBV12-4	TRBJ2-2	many	CASSPLTGGSTGELFF	TGTGCCAGCAGTCCCTTGACAGGGGGAAGCACCGGGGAGCTGTTTTTT
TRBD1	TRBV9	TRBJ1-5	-	CASSIDRGDQPQHF	TGTGCCAGCAGCATAGACAGGGGGGACCAGCCCCAGCATTTT
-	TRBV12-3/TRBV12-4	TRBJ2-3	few	CASQMGGTDTQYF	TGTGCCTCCCAAATGGGGGGCACAGATACGCAGTATTTT